Reported below is one TCR beta chain. This record belongs to a study of T-cell memory formation after mild COVID-19. V was shortened by 4 bases and J by 6 bases, with 10 bases between the two germline ends. The CDR3 loop spans 12 amino acids. Germline CDR1 and CDR2: SGHVS and FQNEAQ. TCRdb independently ran MiXCR on the 5' RACE reads; one entry per CDR3 protein. The table shows approximately 570,000 distinct CDR3 sequences, with roughly 18% occurring only once. The J gene is TRBJ2-7, the V gene TRBV7-8; TRBD1 might be the D (6 bases). This receptor was identified in an adult woman who had mild COVID-19 (a few samples of this study predate the infection). Cell type and time point are not known. The material sequenced was PBMCs or a T cell subset sorted from them (not recorded which). The CDR3 DNA sequence: TGTGCCAGCAGCTCAACAGGGTTCGAGCAGTACTTC. Translating it yields CASSSTGFEQYF. Looking up the rest from reference TRBV7-8 and TRBJ2-7 gives the full variable domain: GAGVSQSPRYKVAKRGQDVALRCDPISGHVSLFWYQQALGQGPEFLTYFQNEAQLDKSGLPSDRFFAERPEGSVSTLKIQRTQQEDSAVYLCASSSTGFEQYFGPGTRLTVT.